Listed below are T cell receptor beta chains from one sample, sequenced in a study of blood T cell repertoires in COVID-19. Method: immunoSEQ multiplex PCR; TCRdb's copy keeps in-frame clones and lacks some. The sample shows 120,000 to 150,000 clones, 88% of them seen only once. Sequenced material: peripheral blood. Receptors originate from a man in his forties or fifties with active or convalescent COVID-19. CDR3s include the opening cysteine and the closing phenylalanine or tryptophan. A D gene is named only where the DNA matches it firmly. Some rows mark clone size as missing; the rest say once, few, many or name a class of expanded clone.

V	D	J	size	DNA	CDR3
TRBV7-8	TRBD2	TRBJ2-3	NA	TGTGCCAGCAGCTTCTTAGCGGGAGCCCCCACAGATACGCAGTATTTT	CASSFLAGAPTDTQYF
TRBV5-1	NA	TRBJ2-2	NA	TGCGCCAGCCGGGATAACACCGGGGAGCTGTTTTTT	CASRDNTGELFF
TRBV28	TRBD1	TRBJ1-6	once	TGTGCCAGCAGGTCAAGACAGGGAAAGAATTCACCCCTCCACTTT	CASRSRQGKNSPLHF
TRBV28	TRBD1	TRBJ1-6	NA	TGTGCCAGCAGTCTCCATACCGGGACAGGGCCCCGCTCCTATAATTCACCCCTCCACTTT	CASSLHTGTGPRSYNSPLHF
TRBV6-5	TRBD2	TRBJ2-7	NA	TGTGCCAGCCGACTAGCGGGAGGGCCTTACGAGCAGTACTTC	CASRLAGGPYEQYF
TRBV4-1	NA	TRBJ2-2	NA	TGCGCCAGCAGCCAAGAGCAGCGACTAGGGATCGGGGAGCTGTTTTTT	CASSQEQRLGIGELFF
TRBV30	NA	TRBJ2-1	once	TGTGCCTGGAGTACCGGGAGAGGTGAGCAGTTCTTC	CAWSTGRGEQFF
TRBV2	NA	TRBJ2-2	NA	TGTGCCAGCAGTGAAGAGGGCAGGGCGAACACCGGGGAGCTGTTTTTT	CASSEEGRANTGELFF
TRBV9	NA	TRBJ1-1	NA	TGTGCCAGCAGCGTAGGATTGGCGGCTGAAGCTTTCTTT	CASSVGLAAEAFF
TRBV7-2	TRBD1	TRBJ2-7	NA	TGTGCCAGCAGCCCGACAGGGAGTGCCGAGCAGTACTTC	CASSPTGSAEQYF
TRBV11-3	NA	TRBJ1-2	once	TGTGCCAGCAGCTCCCCTTTTCGGGATGGCTACACCTTC	CASSSPFRDGYTF